Sequencing of this T cell receptor beta chain was carried out in a study of CD8+CD57+ T cells in acquired aplastic anemia. Whole-study context: Sorting CD4+ and CD8+ cells gave DNA averaging about 2.9 ug.

Study observations and caveats: Significant differences in CD8+ Simpson's diversity were not observed between patients and controls. A set of twenty-nine CD8+ CDR3 sequences was shared between patients and controls, and these sequences appeared highly expressed in patients.

The study profiled TCR beta VDJ and CDR3 using genomic DNA as template. TCRdb ran MiXCR on the reads and lists one entry per CDR3 protein. The repertoire has some 150,000 distinct CDR3 sequences, over 55% of them found once; the top ten carry roughly half. V was trimmed by 0 bases and J by 1 base, leaving 9 bases between them. Looked up from germline, CDR1 is LNHNV and CDR2 is YYDKDF (reference sequence). This CDR3 contains 15 residues. As to this clonotype: Its antigen is unidentified.

The patients chosen for sequencing had shown expansion of CD8+CD57+ cells (detected by flow cytometry). No therapy was given to patients before blood sampling. The source is a human donor with aplastic anemia. Input material: sorted CD4+, CD8+, or CD8+CD57+ T cells (not recorded which) from PBMCs. The V call is TRBV15, the J call TRBJ2-5; D is undetermined. This CDR3 reads CATSRDGTVQETQYF. The CDR3 bases are TGTGCCACCAGCAGAGATGGTACAGTCCAAGAGACCCAGTACTTC.